Reported below is one T cell receptor beta chain. The sample comes from a study of blood T cells in healthy people across ages. This CDR3 region has 15 residues. The J segment lost 6 bases and the V segment lost 3 bases, leaving 9 bases of the junction unmatched. PCR was performed a second time for roughly 6 to 12 cycles using a sample-barcoded 5' primer and a J-beta primer mix. One entry per CDR3 protein results from TCRdb running MiXCR on the 5' RACE reads. Of 700,000 or so distinct CDR3 sequences in the sample, 40% to 45% are singletons; the top ten hold around 30%. The chain combines TRBV5-3 with TRBJ2-1, with 7 bases aligning to TRBD2. TRBV5-3 is known as an ORF, though its function is uncertain. Sequencing was carried out using blood. The TCR originated in a man older than 75 in good health. CDR3 DNA sequence: TGTGCCAGAAGCTCCTCTAGCGGCCCCCTCAATGAGCAGTTCTTC. Its translation is CARSSSSGPLNEQFF.